A selection of T cell receptor beta chains follows, all from one sample in a study of blood T cell repertoires in COVID-19. TCRdb's table, derived via immunoSEQ multiplex PCR, lists solely in-frame clones and lacks some. The table includes 250,000 to 300,000 clones, roughly nine tenths detected once. The source material was PBMCs or T cells enriched from blood (not recorded which). These receptors came from a human donor in a cohort exposed to, infected with or recovered from COVID-19 (not recorded which). The donor label of this sample is uncertain. Each CDR3 is given with its conserved first and last residue. Fields, in order: V gene, clone size, J gene, D gene, CDR3 DNA, CDR3 protein. D genes are given only for firm matches. Where a row states a size, it is once, few, many or the class of an expanded clone; other rows omit it.

V gene: TRBV4-1; clone size: .; J gene: TRBJ1-5; D gene: .; CDR3 DNA: TGCGCCAGCAGCCGCACAGGTATCATGCAGCCCCAGCATTTT; CDR3 protein: CASSRTGIMQPQHF
V gene: TRBV27; clone size: .; J gene: TRBJ2-1; D gene: TRBD2; CDR3 DNA: TGTGCCAGCAGTTTGCGGGGGACCAACAATGAGCAGTTCTTC; CDR3 protein: CASSLRGTNNEQFF
V gene: TRBV5-1; clone size: .; J gene: TRBJ1-6; D gene: .; CDR3 DNA: TGCGCCAGCAGCTTGGCCAAGGGGACACAGTATAATTCACCCCTCCACTTT; CDR3 protein: CASSLAKGTQYNSPLHF
V gene: TRBV19; clone size: .; J gene: TRBJ2-2; D gene: .; CDR3 DNA: TGTGCCAGCGCGACAGGTTCGAACACCGGGGAGCTGTTTTTT; CDR3 protein: CASATGSNTGELFF
V gene: TRBV7-8; clone size: .; J gene: TRBJ2-1; D gene: TRBD2; CDR3 DNA: TGTGCCAGCAGGACTAGCGGGGGGGCGGGCGATGAGCAGTTCTTC; CDR3 protein: CASRTSGGAGDEQFF
V gene: TRBV25-1; clone size: .; J gene: TRBJ1-2; D gene: .; CDR3 DNA: TGTGCCAGCAGTGAATCCGGGGATGGCTACACCTTC; CDR3 protein: CASSESGDGYTF
V gene: TRBV19; clone size: .; J gene: TRBJ1-5; D gene: .; CDR3 DNA: TGTGCCAGTGGCAGGGCCCTTCGTAGCAATCAGCCCCAGCATTTT; CDR3 protein: CASGRALRSNQPQHF
V gene: TRBV2; clone size: .; J gene: TRBJ1-2; D gene: .; CDR3 DNA: TGTGCCAGCAGTGAAGGGGGAAACCGGGGCTATGGCTACACCTTC; CDR3 protein: CASSEGGNRGYGYTF
V gene: TRBV7-8; clone size: .; J gene: TRBJ2-7; D gene: TRBD1; CDR3 DNA: TGTGCCAGCAGCCCTACAAGGGACAGGGGCCCCTACGAGCAGTACTTC; CDR3 protein: CASSPTRDRGPYEQYF
V gene: TRBV19; clone size: .; J gene: TRBJ1-3; D gene: .; CDR3 DNA: TGTGCCAGTAAGAGGGAGTACTCTGGAAACACCATATATTTT; CDR3 protein: CASKREYSGNTIYF
V gene: TRBV6-5; clone size: .; J gene: TRBJ2-3; D gene: .; CDR3 DNA: TGTGCCAGCAGTTACTCGACGAGGGGCACAGATACGCAGTATTTT; CDR3 protein: CASSYSTRGTDTQYF
V gene: TRBV3-1/TRBV3-2; clone size: .; J gene: TRBJ2-5; D gene: TRBD1; CDR3 DNA: TGTGCCAGCAGCCAATGGGACAGTATCCAAGAGACCCAGTACTTC; CDR3 protein: CASSQWDSIQETQYF
V gene: TRBV4-3; clone size: once; J gene: TRBJ1-1; D gene: .; CDR3 DNA: TGCGCCAGCAGCCAAGCGGGACTCAATGGAGACACTTTCTTT; CDR3 protein: CASSQAGLNGDTFF
V gene: TRBV15; clone size: once; J gene: TRBJ2-1; D gene: .; CDR3 DNA: TGTGCCACCCGGGGGTTCTTCGGTGAGCAGTTCTTC; CDR3 protein: CATRGFFGEQFF
V gene: TRBV18; clone size: .; J gene: TRBJ2-5; D gene: .; CDR3 DNA: TGTGCCAGCTCACCTCCCGGGGAGACCCAGTACTTC; CDR3 protein: CASSPPGETQYF
V gene: TRBV24-1; clone size: many; J gene: TRBJ2-2; D gene: .; CDR3 DNA: TGTGCCACCAGTGATTATAGTGACAGAATGAACACCGGGGAGCTGTTTTTT; CDR3 protein: CATSDYSDRMNTGELFF
V gene: TRBV27; clone size: .; J gene: TRBJ1-1; D gene: TRBD1; CDR3 DNA: TGTGCCAGCAGTTTCGACAGGGGCCAAGCTTTCTTT; CDR3 protein: CASSFDRGQAFF
V gene: TRBV11-1; clone size: .; J gene: TRBJ1-2; D gene: .; CDR3 DNA: TGTGCCAGCAGCTTAGAGACAGGAAAGCACGGTGGCTACACCTTC; CDR3 protein: CASSLETGKHGGYTF
V gene: TRBV13; clone size: .; J gene: TRBJ1-2; D gene: .; CDR3 DNA: TGTGCCAGCAGCTTAGATGTCCAGGGCGGTGGCTACACCTTC; CDR3 protein: CASSLDVQGGGYTF
V gene: TRBV5-4; clone size: .; J gene: TRBJ1-1; D gene: TRBD1; CDR3 DNA: TGTGCCAGCAGCTACCCCGGGGACAGGGGGCCCGAAGCTTTCTTT; CDR3 protein: CASSYPGDRGPEAFF
V gene: TRBV4-3; clone size: .; J gene: TRBJ2-1; D gene: .; CDR3 DNA: TGCGCCAGCAGCCAAGATGGGGGGGGCGGCAATGAGCAGTTCTTC; CDR3 protein: CASSQDGGGGNEQFF
V gene: TRBV30; clone size: .; J gene: TRBJ2-7; D gene: .; CDR3 DNA: TGTGCCTGGCAATCTTCACGGGGCGAGCAGTACTTC; CDR3 protein: CAWQSSRGEQYF
V gene: TRBV9; clone size: .; J gene: TRBJ2-1; D gene: .; CDR3 DNA: TGTGCCAGCAGCGTAGAGTCTTGGCCTGAGGGTGAGCAGTTCTTC; CDR3 protein: CASSVESWPEGEQFF
V gene: TRBV6-5; clone size: .; J gene: TRBJ2-7; D gene: TRBD1; CDR3 DNA: TGTGCCAGCCGGGACAGCAACTCCTACGAGCAGTACTTC; CDR3 protein: CASRDSNSYEQYF
V gene: TRBV19; clone size: once; J gene: TRBJ1-1; D gene: TRBD1; CDR3 DNA: TGTGCCAGTAGTTCCCGGGACAGGGGGCGGGGCACTGAAGCTTTCTTT; CDR3 protein: CASSSRDRGRGTEAFF
V gene: TRBV2; clone size: .; J gene: TRBJ2-7; D gene: TRBD1; CDR3 DNA: TGTGCCAGCAGGCTTCGGCTTGGGACAGAGTACGAGCAGTACTTC; CDR3 protein: CASRLRLGTEYEQYF
V gene: TRBV19; clone size: .; J gene: TRBJ1-1; D gene: .; CDR3 DNA: TGTGCCAGTAGTATAGTTTTTCAGGGCCAGAACACTGAAGCTTTCTTT; CDR3 protein: CASSIVFQGQNTEAFF
V gene: TRBV25-1; clone size: .; J gene: TRBJ1-2; D gene: TRBD1; CDR3 DNA: TGTGCCAGCAGTGAATTGACAGGGGACGGCTACACCTTC; CDR3 protein: CASSELTGDGYTF
V gene: TRBV6-5; clone size: .; J gene: TRBJ2-7; D gene: .; CDR3 DNA: TGTGCCAGTTCGACAGGTCCCTACGAGCAGTACTTC; CDR3 protein: CASSTGPYEQYF
V gene: TRBV5-1; clone size: .; J gene: TRBJ2-7; D gene: .; CDR3 DNA: TGCGCCAGCAGCTTGGGGACGGGATCTACGGAGCAGTACTTC; CDR3 protein: CASSLGTGSTEQYF
V gene: TRBV10-3; clone size: .; J gene: TRBJ1-5; D gene: .; CDR3 DNA: TGTGCCATCAGCCGGGACAATAGCAATCAGCCCCAGCATTTT; CDR3 protein: CAISRDNSNQPQHF
V gene: TRBV7-8; clone size: .; J gene: TRBJ2-7; D gene: .; CDR3 DNA: TGTGCCAGCAGCCGAGTTCAGGGGCATTACGAGCAGTACTTC; CDR3 protein: CASSRVQGHYEQYF
V gene: TRBV9; clone size: .; J gene: TRBJ1-4; D gene: TRBD1; CDR3 DNA: TGTGCCAGCAGCGTAGGAGCAGGGGGCAGGGTGTTTTTT; CDR3 protein: CASSVGAGGRVFF
V gene: TRBV18; clone size: .; J gene: TRBJ1-2; D gene: TRBD1; CDR3 DNA: TGTGCCAGCTCAGAGGACAGGGACCGTGTCACCTTC; CDR3 protein: CASSEDRDRVTF
V gene: TRBV28; clone size: few; J gene: TRBJ1-1; D gene: TRBD1; CDR3 DNA: TGTGCCAGCAGTTTTCCGGGACAGATGGCCACTGAAGCTTTCTTT; CDR3 protein: CASSFPGQMATEAFF
V gene: TRBV19; clone size: once; J gene: TRBJ1-5; D gene: .; CDR3 DNA: TGTGCCAGTATGGATTACGACCAGGGGAACAATCAGCCCCAGCATTTT; CDR3 protein: CASMDYDQGNNQPQHF
V gene: TRBV18; clone size: .; J gene: TRBJ2-7; D gene: .; CDR3 DNA: TGTGCCAGCTCACCACCGGGCAGGGGAGCCTACGAGCAGTACTTC; CDR3 protein: CASSPPGRGAYEQYF
V gene: TRBV9; clone size: once; J gene: TRBJ1-3; D gene: .; CDR3 DNA: TGTGCCAGCAGCGGATTTGTTGGCGGAGGAAACACCATATATTTT; CDR3 protein: CASSGFVGGGNTIYF
V gene: TRBV12-5; clone size: few; J gene: TRBJ1-1; D gene: .; CDR3 DNA: TGTGCTAGTGGTTTGGGCAGGGAGAACACTGAAGCTTTCTTT; CDR3 protein: CASGLGRENTEAFF
V gene: TRBV5-1; clone size: .; J gene: TRBJ2-2; D gene: .; CDR3 DNA: TGCGCCAGCAGCTTGGAAAGGGGTTCGGCCGGGGAGCTGTTTTTT; CDR3 protein: CASSLERGSAGELFF
V gene: TRBV10-3; clone size: .; J gene: TRBJ2-5; D gene: TRBD1; CDR3 DNA: TGTGCCACACAGGACAGGGCCCAAGAGACCCAGTACTTC; CDR3 protein: CATQDRAQETQYF
V gene: TRBV7-3; clone size: few; J gene: TRBJ1-1; D gene: .; CDR3 DNA: TGTGCCAGCAGCTTGACCTACAGGGAAGAAGCTTTCTTT; CDR3 protein: CASSLTYREEAFF
V gene: TRBV24-1; clone size: .; J gene: TRBJ2-3; D gene: .; CDR3 DNA: TGTGCCACCAGTGGGGGACTGAGGCACGCCGCGGGAGATACGCAGTATTTT; CDR3 protein: CATSGGLRHAAGDTQYF
V gene: TRBV7-9; clone size: .; J gene: TRBJ2-3; D gene: TRBD2; CDR3 DNA: TGTGCCAGCAGCTTAGCGGCGGGGGGGCTGGGAGATACGCAGTATTTT; CDR3 protein: CASSLAAGGLGDTQYF
V gene: TRBV10-3; clone size: .; J gene: TRBJ1-2; D gene: .; CDR3 DNA: TGTGCCATCAGTGCAGGGGACTATGGCTACACCTTC; CDR3 protein: CAISAGDYGYTF
V gene: TRBV5-1; clone size: .; J gene: TRBJ1-1; D gene: .; CDR3 DNA: TGCGCCAGCAGCTTGGTAGCAGGGCTGAACACTGAAGCTTTCTTT; CDR3 protein: CASSLVAGLNTEAFF
V gene: TRBV11-2; clone size: .; J gene: TRBJ2-3; D gene: .; CDR3 DNA: TGTGCCAGCAGCTTAGAAGGAGGGAAACGGGATACGCAGTATTTT; CDR3 protein: CASSLEGGKRDTQYF
V gene: TRBV4-3; clone size: .; J gene: TRBJ1-1; D gene: .; CDR3 DNA: TGCGCCAGCAGCCAAGATGGCTCCGGGGTCGCCACTGAAGCTTTCTTT; CDR3 protein: CASSQDGSGVATEAFF
V gene: TRBV30; clone size: .; J gene: TRBJ2-7; D gene: TRBD1; CDR3 DNA: TGTGCCTGGGGCACGAGACAGGGGGCTGTCGACGAGCAGTACTTC; CDR3 protein: CAWGTRQGAVDEQYF
V gene: TRBV5-6; clone size: .; J gene: TRBJ1-2; D gene: TRBD1; CDR3 DNA: TGTGCCAGCAGCGAGGACAGGGGTTCCTATGGCTACACCTTC; CDR3 protein: CASSEDRGSYGYTF
V gene: TRBV6-5; clone size: .; J gene: TRBJ1-4; D gene: TRBD1; CDR3 DNA: TGTGCCAGCAGTCCTCGACAGGGGGGTGAAAAACTGTTTTTT; CDR3 protein: CASSPRQGGEKLFF
V gene: TRBV6-5; clone size: .; J gene: TRBJ1-2; D gene: .; CDR3 DNA: TGTGCCAGCAGCTCCTATACGCAGGGGAACTATGGCTACACCTTC; CDR3 protein: CASSSYTQGNYGYTF
V gene: TRBV2; clone size: .; J gene: TRBJ1-2; D gene: TRBD1; CDR3 DNA: TGTGCCAGCAGCCCGGACAGGGGCGGCTACACCTTC; CDR3 protein: CASSPDRGGYTF
V gene: TRBV7-9; clone size: .; J gene: TRBJ2-3; D gene: TRBD2; CDR3 DNA: TGTGCCAGCAGCGTTAGCGGGGGGGCAGATACGCAGTATTTT; CDR3 protein: CASSVSGGADTQYF
V gene: TRBV5-5; clone size: .; J gene: TRBJ2-1; D gene: .; CDR3 DNA: TGTGCCAGCAGCTTGGACGCTAGCGAGTTCTTC; CDR3 protein: CASSLDASEFF
V gene: TRBV18; clone size: .; J gene: TRBJ1-6; D gene: .; CDR3 DNA: TGTGCCAGCTCACCACCTACGGCGGGGGATTCACCCCTCCACTTT; CDR3 protein: CASSPPTAGDSPLHF
V gene: TRBV12-3/TRBV12-4; clone size: .; J gene: TRBJ1-2; D gene: .; CDR3 DNA: TGTGCCAGCACCCTCGACAGGATCGATGGCTACACCTTC; CDR3 protein: CASTLDRIDGYTF